The 21 T cell receptor beta chains below were found in one sample sequenced in a study of blood T cell repertoires in COVID-19. Sequenced by immunoSEQ multiplex PCR; TCRdb stores in-frame clones only, minus some. The table lists around 130,000 clones, over 75% of them singletons. The sequenced material came from peripheral blood. These receptors were obtained from a man aged 50 to 59 with acute or convalescent COVID-19.

V is TRBV27 and J is TRBJ1-2, with 7 bases identical to TRBD1. In germline, CDR1 is MNHEY, CDR2 SMNVEV (reference sequence). V shed 4 bases, J shed 3 bases, and the junction held 8 bases outside the gene matches. The CDR3 runs to 15 residues. The CDR3 loop is CASSSLSTGYYGYTF. CDR3 bases: TGTGCCAGCAGTTCCCTTTCGACAGGGTACTATGGCTACACCTTC.

The J gene is TRBJ2-1, the V gene TRBV4-2, with 7 bases matching TRBD2. This CDR3 region has 17 residues. Germline V gene sequence: CDR1 LGHNA, CDR2 YNFKEQ. The trim removed 0 bases at V and 9 bases at J, leaving 14 bases unmatched. CDR3 sequence (DNA): TGTGCCAGCAGCCAAGAAGGAAGAGGGAGGGCCTTTGGTGAGCAGTTCTTC. Translation: CASSQEGRGRAFGEQFF.

This clone occurred once. CDR3 coding DNA: TGTGCCAGCAGTACCCATCTGCGGGGGGGGCATCGGGATACGCAGTATTTT. Residues: CASSTHLRGGHRDTQYF. V usage is TRBV7-3 and J usage is TRBJ2-3; TRBD2 matches 9 bases. This CDR3 is 17 amino acids long. V shed 6 bases, J shed 6 bases, and the junction held 16 bases outside the gene matches. CDR1 and CDR2 from the germline V gene are SGHTA and FQGTGA.

This clone appeared a single time. The rearrangement links TRBV11-2 to TRBJ2-7; no clear D gene. The ends were cut back, 1 base at V and 3 bases at J, with 10 bases in the middle. The CDR3 contains 14 residues. CDR1 and CDR2 (germline): SGHAT, FQNNGV. The CDR3 spells CASSLGFGSYEQYF. The CDR3 DNA follows: TGTGCCAGCAGCTTAGGGTTTGGCAGCTACGAGCAGTACTTC. The variable domain in full, completed from reference TRBV11-2 and TRBJ2-7, reads EAGVAQSPRYKIIEKRQSVAFWCNPISGHATLYWYQQILGQGPKLLIQFQNNGVVDDSQLPKDRFSAERLKGVDSTLKIQPAKLEDSAVYLCASSLGFGSYEQYFGPGTRLTVT.

The rearrangement links TRBV2 to TRBJ1-2, with TRBD1 as a possible D gene (6 bases). The CDR3 has 13 amino acids. Germline V gene sequence: CDR1 SNHLY, CDR2 FYNNEI. V was cut by 7 bases and J by 1 base, with 10 bases left in between. As DNA, the CDR3 is TGTGCCAGCAACAGGGAACTTAACTATGGCTACACCTTC. This encodes CASNRELNYGYTF.

The chain is built from TRBV12-3 or TRBV12-4 and TRBJ2-7; weak D call: TRBD1 (6 bases). V lost 6 bases and J lost 5, with 8 bases in between. This CDR3 is built from 11 residues. CDR3 sequence reads: CASRYRDEQYF. In DNA form, the CDR3 reads TGTGCCAGCAGGTACAGGGACGAGCAGTACTTC.

The chain couples TRBV20-1 to TRBJ2-1; D is unresolved. With 3 bases removed from V and 13 bases from J, the gap between germline ends came to 10 bases. Germline values: CDR1 DFQATT, CDR2 SNEGSKA (reference sequence). There are 10 residues in the CDR3. DNA of the CDR3: TGCAGTGCTAGGGCCCCTTTCCAGTTCTTC. Amino acids: CSARAPFQFF.

This chain connects TRBV2 to TRBJ2-1, with D tentatively TRBD2 (6 bases). Per the germline V gene, CDR1 is SNHLY and CDR2 is FYNNEI. The CDR3 extends over 19 amino acids. The V end lost 6 bases, the J end lost 0 bases, and 24 bases lay between the germline ends. The CDR3 DNA follows: TGTGCCAGCAGCACCCAACGTGGCGGGGACTCCGACTCCTACAATGAGCAGTTCTTC. Amino acid sequence: CASSTQRGGDSDSYNEQFF. Complete variable domain (other parts from reference TRBV2 and TRBJ2-1): EPEVTQTPSHQVTQMGQEVILRCVPISNHLYFYWYRQILGQKVEFLVSFYNNEISEKSEIFDDQFSVERPDGSNFTLKIRSTKLEDSAMYFCASSTQRGGDSDSYNEQFFGPGTRLTVL.

The J gene is TRBJ2-3, the V gene TRBV10-1; 9 bases are shared with TRBD1. With 2 bases clipped from V and 2 bases from J, the junction kept 2 bases outside the gene matches. This CDR3 has 15 residues. CDR1 and CDR2 (germline): WNHNN, SYGVQD (reference sequence). The CDR3 DNA is TGCGCCAGCAGTGAGGACAGGGGGATCACAGATACGCAGTATTTT. The encoded protein is CASSEDRGITDTQYF.

V gene TRBV10-3 combines with J gene TRBJ2-5; D is unresolved. CDR3 size: 14 residues. From germline, CDR1 is ENHRY and CDR2 SYGVKD. Deletions cut 0 bases from V and 2 bases from J, with 7 bases between. CDR3: CAISESKEQETQYF. The CDR3 nucleotides are TGTGCCATCAGTGAGTCTAAGGAGCAAGAGACCCAGTACTTC.

This clone occurred a few times. The chain recombines TRBV5-6 with TRBJ2-2, with D tentatively TRBD1 (6 bases). The length of the CDR3 is 14 residues. Trimming left V 3 bases short and J 6 bases short, with 12 bases between. Germline assignment: CDR1 SGHDT and CDR2 YYEEEE. The CDR3 bases are TGTGCCAGCAGCTCTACAGGGTTATCCGGGGAGCTGTTTTTT. It codes for CASSSTGLSGELFF.

The chain has TRBV15 and TRBJ1-2; the match to TRBD1 covers 9 bases. The CDR3 runs to 16 residues. J gave up 0 bases and V 3 bases, and 5 bases lay outside the gene matches. Germline values: CDR1 LNHNV, CDR2 YYDKDF (reference sequence). The DNA for the CDR3 is TGTGCCACCAGCAGCGGGACAGGGCTTACTAACTATGGCTACACCTTC. It encodes CATSSGTGLTNYGYTF.

The chain recombines TRBV10-3 with TRBJ1-3, with 7 bases aligning to TRBD1. V shed 7 bases, J shed 4 bases, and the junction held 4 bases outside the gene matches. The germline gives CDR1 ENHRY, CDR2 SYGVKD. The CDR3 has 13 amino acids. CDR3 residues: CAINDRAGNTIYF. The CDR3 DNA reads TGTGCCATCAACGACAGGGCGGGAAACACCATATATTTT.

In this sample, this clone turned up once. This chain connects TRBV11-3 to TRBJ2-5; tentative D call: TRBD1 (6 bases). The germline CDR1 and CDR2 sequences are SGHNT and YENEEA. This CDR3 has 14 residues. The V end was cut by 5 bases, the J end by 1 base, with 11 bases between. The CDR3 is CASSNRDIQETQYF. The CDR3 bases are TGTGCCAGCAGCAACCGGGACATCCAAGAGACCCAGTACTTC.

Comments on this clone: This sample includes further DNA sequences coding for the same CDR3. CDR3 sequence: CASSLGTGGYGYTF. CDR3 DNA sequence: TGTGCCAGCAGCCTAGGAACAGGGGGCTATGGCTACACCTTC. The chain combines TRBV6-5 with TRBJ1-2; 8 positions agree with TRBD1. The CDR3 covers 14 residues. After removal of 6 bases from V and 4 bases from J, the junction contained 7 bases not matched to a gene. In germline, CDR1 is MNHEY, CDR2 SVGAGI.

The chain couples TRBV11-3 to TRBJ2-7; D perhaps matches TRBD1 (5 bases). There are 15 residues in the CDR3. V was trimmed by 3 bases and J by 0 bases, leaving 12 bases between them. Per germline, CDR1 SGHNT and CDR2 YENEEA. The CDR3 here is CASSFDSVSSYEQYF. CDR3 in DNA: TGTGCCAGCAGCTTTGACAGCGTCAGCTCCTACGAGCAGTACTTC. The whole variable domain, filled in from reference TRBV11-3 and TRBJ2-7, reads EAGVVQSPRYKIIEKKQPVAFWCNPISGHNTLYWYLQNLGQGPELLIRYENEEAVDDSQLPKDRFSAERLKGVDSTLKIQPAELGDSAVYLCASSFDSVSSYEQYFGPGTRLTVT.

The chain employs TRBV2 and TRBJ1-1; unclear D gene. Per the germline V gene, CDR1 is SNHLY and CDR2 is FYNNEI. The CDR3 spans 13 residues. Trimming cost V 4 bases and J 3 bases, with 9 bases left between them. CDR3 sequence: CASSVSFYTEAFF. CDR3 in DNA: TGTGCCAGCAGTGTGTCTTTTTACACTGAAGCTTTCTTT.

This chain uses TRBV28 with TRBJ2-5; 11 nucleotides agree with TRBD1. V lost 5 bases and J lost 4; bases outside the gene matches: 6. The CDR3 has 15 amino acids. Germline loops: CDR1 MDHEN, CDR2 SYDVKM. In DNA, the CDR3 is TGTGCCAGCAGTGCCCCCGGACAGGGGGCAGAGACCCAGTACTTC. Amino acids: CASSAPGQGAETQYF.

V and J are TRBV18 and TRBJ2-3; 10 bases are a match to TRBD2. CDR3 length equals 16 residues. Germline assignment: CDR1 KGHSH and CDR2 LQKENI. J lost 3 bases, V lost 4 bases, and 7 bases had no gene match. For the CDR3, the DNA is TGTGCCAGCTCACTCACAGCTAGCGGGGGAACAGATACGCAGTATTTT. Protein: CASSLTASGGTDTQYF.

The chain joins TRBV5-4 to TRBJ2-6; D not resolved. From germline, CDR1 is SGHNT and CDR2 YYREEE (reference sequence). The V end was cut by 5 bases, the J end by 0 bases, with 9 bases between. There are 15 residues in the CDR3. The CDR3 DNA is TGTGCCAGCAGTTTACAGAGCTCTGGGGCCAACGTCCTGACTTTC. Translation: CASSLQSSGANVLTF.

The CDR3 region is CASSFMAPGDEKLFF. The DNA for the CDR3 is TGTGCCAGCAGTTTCATGGCGCCCGGGGATGAAAAACTGTTTTTT. The J gene is TRBJ1-4, the V gene TRBV5-4; D ambiguous. V shed 5 bases and J shed 6 bases, with 17 bases lying between them. Germline values: CDR1 SGHNT, CDR2 YYREEE (reference sequence). CDR3 length: 15 amino acids.